What follows is one T cell receptor beta chain and its context. Its antigen is as yet unknown. The entry originates in a study of T cell repertoires in cytomegalovirus infection. Study in general: HLA-C-restricted CMV epitopes, recently identified, and well-studied HLA-B-restricted ones were used by the study. Both a matching HLA type and CMV infection were indicated by public TCR beta signatures. Study findings and constraints: Based on cumulative public TCR beta family frequency, carriers of CMV plus the relevant HLA were identified. The study found HLA-C-restricted CMV-specific TCR beta clonotypes dominating the ex vivo response.

CDR1 and CDR2 from the germline V gene are SGDLS and YYNGEE. V gave up 6 bases and J gave up 4 bases, with 19 bases separating them. The CDR3 has 15 amino acids. Using its own MiXCR run on the reads, TCRdb lists one record per CDR3 protein. The data contain roughly 220,000 distinct CDR3 sequences, approximately 38% of them singletons. This chain connects TRBV9 to TRBJ1-2; TRBD1 might be the D (5 bases). The receptor comes from a human donor in good health (CMV status not recorded). Some clones in this sample may be carry-over from other donors' samples. Here the sequenced sample was CD8+ T cells from cultured PBMCs, taken from culture after CMV antigen stimulation. CDR3 sequence reads: CASNLGSGAAYGYTF. The CDR3 nucleotides read TGTGCCAGCAACCTCGGTAGTGGGGCCGCCTATGGCTACACCTTC. Together with reference TRBV9 and TRBJ1-2, the CDR3 gives the full variable domain: DSGVTQTPKHLITATGQRVTLRCSPRSGDLSVYWYQQSLDQGLQFLIQYYNGEERAKGNILERFSAQQFPDLHSELNLSSLELGDSALYFCASNLGSGAAYGYTFGSGTRLTVV.